This record concerns one T cell receptor beta chain sequence. Repertoires were generated with immunoSEQ multiplex PCR, while TCRdb's copy carries only in-frame clones and drops some. This table has tens of thousands of clones, 88% appearing once. This entry belongs to a study of OX40 agonist ivuxolimab in advanced cancers. Looked up from germline, CDR1 is KGHSH and CDR2 is LQKENI. The CDR3 is made up of 19 amino acids. The V gene lost 3 bases and the J gene lost 0 bases, with 21 bases spanning the gap. The receptor comes from an adult with an advanced solid tumor such as melanoma, head and neck, liver or kidney cancer. The chain joins TRBV18 to TRBJ1-3; no reliable D call. The sequencing here drew on CD4+ or CD8+ T cells sorted from blood, taken in a trial of the OX40 agonist ivuxolimab. The chain's CDR3 is CASSPEGSSDPSSGNTIYF. The CDR3 DNA reads TGTGCCAGCTCACCCGAGGGCTCCTCGGACCCTAGCTCTGGAAACACCATATATTTT.